The sequence of this TCR beta chain was determined in a study of beta chain features in type 1 diabetes. Study information: Healthy donors resembled patients in age, gender and cell yields. Regarding the study as a whole: Within patients, naive, central memory and Treg TCRB repertoires seemed more similar than within healthy donors. Lower insertion and higher deletion counts appeared at VDJ junctions in type 1 diabetes patients. TCRB CDR3s from Type 1 diabetes patients were moderately but significantly shorter in all four CD4+ subsets.

What was sequenced were expressed TCRB transcripts, since all of the isolated RNA had been reverse transcribed. Naive, central memory and regulatory T cell samples yielded around 3.9 million reads on average. TCRdb's table, derived via immunoSEQ multiplex PCR, lists solely in-frame clones and lacks some. The table lists about 260,000 clones, about 20% of them singletons. This CDR3 comprises 16 residues. CDR1 is LGHNA and CDR2 is YSLEER in the germline V gene. With V trimmed by 4 bases and J by 4 bases, 9 bases remained unmatched. This clone has just a few counts. Its antigen is not identified. Sequenced input: naive CD4+ T cells from blood. V is TRBV4-3 and J is TRBJ2-7; 11 bases line up with TRBD2. The sequence derives from a woman between 40 and 50 years old with type 1 diabetes. The chain's CDR3 is CASSRLKTSGEYEQYF. The CDR3 DNA sequence: TGCGCCAGCAGCCGGTTAAAGACTAGCGGGGAATACGAGCAGTACTTC.